This T cell receptor beta chain was captured in a study of blood T cell repertoires in COVID-19. Study details: Collection of acute and convalescent COVID-19 samples took place in the United States, Italy and Spain. T cells, B-cell-depleted T cells, or PBMCs supplied cDNA or gDNA.

With 11 bases removed from V and 4 bases from J, the gap between germline ends came to 18 bases. The CDR3 loop spans 14 amino acids. CDR1 and CDR2 from the germline V gene are MNHEY and SVGAGI. Under the authors' procedure: Scientists estimated how many nucleated cells there were by amplifying reference gene primers. The table came from immunoSEQ multiplex PCR; TCRdb's copy has only in-frame clones and leaves some out. The V and J calls and clone size are taken from that table; D and trimming were inferred from the DNA. Altogether about 200,000 clones are present, just over 85% being singletons, with the ten largest covering approximately 6.1%.

The sequenced sample consisted of peripheral blood. This chain links TRBV6-5 with TRBJ1-5, with a tentative D call TRBD1 (6 bases). The clonotype comes from a man aged 80 or over with acute or convalescent COVID-19. The CDR3 reads CAGGQGWRNQPQHF. The DNA for the CDR3 is TGTGCCGGAGGCCAGGGGTGGAGGAATCAGCCCCAGCATTTT.